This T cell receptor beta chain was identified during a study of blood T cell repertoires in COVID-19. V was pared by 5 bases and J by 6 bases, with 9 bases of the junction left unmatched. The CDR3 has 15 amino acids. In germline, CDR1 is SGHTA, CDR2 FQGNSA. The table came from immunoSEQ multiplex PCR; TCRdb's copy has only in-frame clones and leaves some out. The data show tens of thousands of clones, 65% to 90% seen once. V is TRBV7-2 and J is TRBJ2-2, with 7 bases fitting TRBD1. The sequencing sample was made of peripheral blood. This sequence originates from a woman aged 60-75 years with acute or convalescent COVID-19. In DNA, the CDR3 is TGTGCCAGCAGCGCCCCGGCAGGGGGTCCCGGGGAGCTGTTTTTT. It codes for CASSAPAGGPGELFF. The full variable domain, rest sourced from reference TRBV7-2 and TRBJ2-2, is GAGVSQSPSNKVTEKGKDVELRCDPISGHTALYWYRQSLGQGLEFLIYFQGNSAPDKSGLPSDRFSAERTGGSVSTLTIQRTQQEDSAVYLCASSAPAGGPGELFFGEGSRLTVL.